The clone carrying this TCR beta chain was picked up one time. The antigen is not known. This entry comes from a study of cytomegalovirus exposure and HLA in healthy donors. Study overall: The same platform used for the approximately 700 first-cohort repertoires was also used for the 120 or so validation repertoires, as a later analysis reported. The study, taken as a whole, reports: Reports indicated that the classifier achieved high specificity and sensitivity in diagnosing cytomegalovirus status.

The CDR3 is 17 amino acids. V lost 4 bases and J lost 0, with 15 bases in between. Germline V gives CDR1 SGHAT, CDR2 FQNNGV. The data were produced by immunoSEQ multiplex PCR, yet TCRdb's version contains in-frame clones alone and is incomplete. The table lists about 250,000 clones, more than 85% of them singletons. The chain is built from TRBV11-2 and TRBJ2-2; D is unresolved. The TCR originated in a man between 18 and 29 years old in good health and CMV-seropositive. Sample: PBMCs. CDR3 loop: CASSSPRRQPNTGELFF. The CDR3 nucleotides read TGTGCCAGCAGCTCCCCCCGTAGGCAGCCGAACACCGGGGAGCTGTTTTTT.